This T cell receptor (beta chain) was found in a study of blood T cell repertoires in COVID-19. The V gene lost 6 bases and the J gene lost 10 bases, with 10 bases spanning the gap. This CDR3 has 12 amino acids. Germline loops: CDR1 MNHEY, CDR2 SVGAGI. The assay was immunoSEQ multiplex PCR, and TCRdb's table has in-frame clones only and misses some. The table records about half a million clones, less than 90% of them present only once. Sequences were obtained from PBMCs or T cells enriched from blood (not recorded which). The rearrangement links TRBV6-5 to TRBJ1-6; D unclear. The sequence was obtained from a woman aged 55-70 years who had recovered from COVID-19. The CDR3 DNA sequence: TGTGCCAGCAGGGTCATGAGCTCACCCCTCCACTTT. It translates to CASRVMSSPLHF.